This T cell receptor (beta chain) was observed in a study of blood T cell repertoires in COVID-19 (TCRdb year 2020). About the investigation overall: Samples from collaborators originated in the United States, Italy and Spain and spanned both the acute and convalescent phases of COVID-19. A freely available public database, intended as a resource for researchers studying the immune response to SARS-CoV-2, is where the repertoires were released. The sample metadata nearly always contained a de-identified subject ID, COVID-19 status, age in years and sex. The prospective study material was composed of cDNA or gDNA derived from T cells, B-cell-depleted T cells, or PBMCs. Subjects who had been exposed to COVID-19, were actively infected with it, or had recovered from it provided the deeply sampled blood TCRbeta repertoires that made up the dataset. Samples came from the ongoing ImmuneRACE study (first 160 participants) plus 1,254 subjects from 6 global collaborators. Where available, HLA class I and class II types were taken from metadata supplied by the sample provider and were not determined by assay-based typing. General conclusions and limits of the study: How much clinical and demographic metadata was included differed by source and by participant, and the metadata was provided uncurated.

Comment on this clone: The target of this receptor is not known. No much larger clone is present one base from it, and per-base qualities are unavailable.

In Seattle, one collaborating source enrolled patients while the infection was active and tracked those patients longitudinally over the course of disease. Collaborating institutions collected whole blood in K2EDTA tubes following their own protocols. For TCRbeta analysis, collaborator samples were shipped as frozen whole blood, as isolated PBMCs, or as DNA extracted from either sample type. The immunoSEQ Assay, a bias-controlled multiplex PCR, was used to amplify TCRbeta CDR3 regions from genomic DNA. The authors' pipeline ran thus. Within the assay, amplification of reference gene primers was used to estimate how many nucleated cells each sample contained. To quantify the absolute abundance of each unique TCRbeta CDR3 rearrangement, sequence reads were collapsed and filtered. Productive Simpson clonality was computed per sample as the square root of Simpson's diversity index over productive rearrangements. Here the immuneACCESS table is served through TCRdb, limited to in-frame sequences with V and J called. Missing clones are a known gap in these copies; in checked studies unresolved V genes cover under half, and the rest lacks a known reason. That table furnishes V, J and clone size, whereas the DNA furnished D and trimming. The sample table lists under 350,000 clones, around 90% of them with a count of one. More than 6% of the sample rests with the top ten.

The receptor comes from a young woman with COVID-19, enrolled during active disease. Input material: peripheral blood.

The nucleotide sequence reads TGTGCCAGCAGCCATAGCGGGGGCATAGGAAATGAGCAGTTCTTC. The translation is CASSHSGGIGNEQFF. The chain couples TRBV3-1 (or the pseudogene TRBV3-2) to TRBJ2-1; 9 of the junction bases match TRBD2. Trimming takes 3 bases off V and 7 bases off J; junction bases not matched to a gene: 7. The CDR3 goes from the cysteine to the phenylalanine over 15 residues. Kept here is only the CDR3 DNA, which spans 45 bases and is read in frame from base 1. The germline V gene (reference sequence) specifies LGHDT as CDR1 and YNNKEL as CDR2.